This TCR beta chain was identified during a study of blood T cells in healthy people across ages. The germline CDR1 and CDR2 sequences are MDHEN and SYDVKM. V lost 8 bases to trimming and J lost 6 bases, with 14 bases between them. This CDR3 spans 12 amino acids. Broader study findings: Possibly, changes in expanded clonotypes were confounded because donor CMV status was unknown. Aged donors had fewer naive CD4+ cells and lower diversity than long-lived donors.

Researchers report isolating at least 7 million PBMCs per sample. Extraction of total RNA produced a minimum of 5.5 micrograms from each sample. Next came a second PCR, run for roughly 7 to 12 cycles, which used a sample-barcoded 5' primer along with a J-beta primer mix. TCRdb re-called the 5' RACE reads through MiXCR, storing one row per CDR3 protein. The sample shows 1.5 million to 2 million distinct CDR3 sequences, less than 50% of them seen only once. Comment on this clonotype: Its matching antigen is unknown.

The chain joins TRBV28 to TRBJ2-7; possible D gene TRBD1, 5 bases. Specimen: blood. The clonotype was recovered from a woman between 40 and 50 years old in good health. For the CDR3, the DNA is TGTGCCAGCTTCGACAGAATCTGCGAGCAGTACTTC. It encodes CASFDRICEQYF.